This T cell receptor (beta chain) was found in a study of CXCR3-negative and CXCR3-positive naive CD8 T cells. Study background: Each library held about 1.5 +/- 0.3 million TRB reads, 120 million to 150 million in total. Study results and caveats: Naive CXCR3-positive and CXCR3-negative cells shared similar TRBV-TRBJ usage, unlike memory cells. Naive cells with CXCR3 showed TRB CDR3s that were more hydrophobic than those in CXCR3-negative naive cells. Comparably high diversity marked both naive subsets, whereas memory CD8+ cells had much lower diversity.

The TRB libraries of cDNA were built by UMI-labeled 5' RACE. TCRdb re-analyzed the 5' RACE reads; it lists each CDR3 protein once, without DNA. Its clone listing holds about 110,000 distinct CDR3 sequences. For this clonotype: What it binds is not known.

This CDR3 contains 12 residues. Germline V lookup: CDR1 SNHLY, CDR2 FYNNEI. Source material: naive CXCR3+ CD8+ T cells from blood. The subset is: CD45RO-CCR7+CD27+CD95- naive CD8+ T cells expressing CXCR3 (TNR3+). This clonotype was sampled from a human donor in good health. Some clones in this sample may be carry-over from other donors' samples. The chain recombines TRBV2 with TRBJ2-1; TCRdb names TRBD1, which stays unverified in the absence of DNA. The CDR3 is CASSPGGGEQFF.